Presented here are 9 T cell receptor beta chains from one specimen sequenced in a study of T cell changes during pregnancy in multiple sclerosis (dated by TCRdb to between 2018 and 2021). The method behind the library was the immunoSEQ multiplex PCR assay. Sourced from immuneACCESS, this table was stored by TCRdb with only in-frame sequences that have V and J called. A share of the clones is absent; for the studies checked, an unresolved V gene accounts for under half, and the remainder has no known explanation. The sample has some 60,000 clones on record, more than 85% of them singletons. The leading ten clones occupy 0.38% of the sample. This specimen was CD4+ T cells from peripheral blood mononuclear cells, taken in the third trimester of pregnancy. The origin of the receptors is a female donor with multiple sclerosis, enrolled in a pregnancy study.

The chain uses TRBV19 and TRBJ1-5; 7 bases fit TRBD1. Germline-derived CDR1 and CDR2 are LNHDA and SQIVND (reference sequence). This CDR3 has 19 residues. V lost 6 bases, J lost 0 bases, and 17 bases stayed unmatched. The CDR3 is CASRAMGAGGRHSNQPQHF. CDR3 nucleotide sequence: TGTGCCAGTAGGGCCATGGGGGCAGGGGGGAGGCATAGCAATCAGCCCCAGCATTTT.

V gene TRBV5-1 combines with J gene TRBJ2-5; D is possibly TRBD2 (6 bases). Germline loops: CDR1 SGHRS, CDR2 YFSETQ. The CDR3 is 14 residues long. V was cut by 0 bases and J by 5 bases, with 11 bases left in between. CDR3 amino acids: CASSLVGGRETQYF. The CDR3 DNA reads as TGCGCCAGCAGCTTGGTCGGGGGTCGCGAGACCCAGTACTTC.

The CDR3 loop reads CASSPQAGRGDYEQYF. The CDR3 nucleotides read TGTGCCAGCTCACCACAAGCAGGCCGGGGAGACTACGAGCAGTACTTC. V usage is TRBV18 and J usage is TRBJ2-7, with D possibly matching TRBD2 (5 bases). Trimming cost V 1 base and J 3 bases, with 16 bases left between them. Germline lookup yields CDR1 KGHSH and CDR2 LQKENI. There are 16 residues in the CDR3.

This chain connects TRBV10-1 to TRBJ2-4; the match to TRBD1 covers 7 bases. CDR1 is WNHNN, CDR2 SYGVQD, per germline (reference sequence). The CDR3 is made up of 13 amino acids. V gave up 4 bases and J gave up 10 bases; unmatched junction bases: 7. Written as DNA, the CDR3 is TGCGCCAGCAGTGCAGGGACAGTCGAGATTCAGTACTTC. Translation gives CASSAGTVEIQYF.

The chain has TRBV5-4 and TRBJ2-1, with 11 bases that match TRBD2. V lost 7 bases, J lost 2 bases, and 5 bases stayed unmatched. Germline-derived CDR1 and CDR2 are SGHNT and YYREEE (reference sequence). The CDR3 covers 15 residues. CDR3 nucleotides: TGTGCCAGCGGAACTAGCGGGGGTACCTACAATGAGCAGTTCTTC. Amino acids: CASGTSGGTYNEQFF.

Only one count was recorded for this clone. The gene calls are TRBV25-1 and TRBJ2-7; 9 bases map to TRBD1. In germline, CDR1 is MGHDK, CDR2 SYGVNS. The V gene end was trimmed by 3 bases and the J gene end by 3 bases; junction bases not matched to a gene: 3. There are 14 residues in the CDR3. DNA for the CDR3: TGTGCCAGCAGTGAGGGGACAGGGCACTACGAGCAGTACTTC. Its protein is CASSEGTGHYEQYF.

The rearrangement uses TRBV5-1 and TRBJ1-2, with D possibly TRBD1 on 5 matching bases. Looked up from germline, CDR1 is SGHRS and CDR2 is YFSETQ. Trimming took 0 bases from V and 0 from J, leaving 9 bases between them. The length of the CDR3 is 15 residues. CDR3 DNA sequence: TGCGCCAGCAGCTTGGTGGGGGGAGCTAACTATGGCTACACCTTC. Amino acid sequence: CASSLVGGANYGYTF.

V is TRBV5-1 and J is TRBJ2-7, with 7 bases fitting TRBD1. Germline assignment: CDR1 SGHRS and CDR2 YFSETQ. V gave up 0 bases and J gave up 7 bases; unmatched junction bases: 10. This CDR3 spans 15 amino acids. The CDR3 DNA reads TGCGCCAGCAGCTTGGGGACAGGATCTTCTGGGGAGCAGTACTTC. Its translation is CASSLGTGSSGEQYF. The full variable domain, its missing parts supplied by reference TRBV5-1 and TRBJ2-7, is KAGVTQTPRYLIKTRGQQVTLSCSPISGHRSVSWYQQTPGQGLQFLFEYFSETQRNKGNFPGRFSGRQFSNSRSEMNVSTLELGDSALYLCASSLGTGSSGEQYFGPGTRLTVT.

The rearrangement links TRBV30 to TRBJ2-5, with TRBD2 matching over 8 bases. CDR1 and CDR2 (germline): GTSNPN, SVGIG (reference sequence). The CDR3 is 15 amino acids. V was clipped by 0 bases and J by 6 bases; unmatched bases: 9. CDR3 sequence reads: CAWSVRGGTGKTQYF. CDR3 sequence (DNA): TGTGCCTGGAGTGTACGGGGGGGGACGGGGAAGACCCAGTACTTC.